A selection of T cell receptor beta chains follows, all from one sample in a study of blood T cell repertoires in COVID-19. Sequencing was performed with immunoSEQ multiplex PCR; in TCRdb, only in-frame clones are kept and a portion is missing. The sample lists under 200,000 clones; under 90% were seen once. The sample was peripheral blood. The receptors stem from a man between 60 and 75 years old with acute or convalescent COVID-19. CDR3s include the opening cysteine and the closing phenylalanine or tryptophan. D genes are given only for firm matches. Size is omitted from some rows. Given values are once, few, many or a class for expanded clones.

length: 15; J: TRBJ1-1; size: NA; V: TRBV24-1; D: TRBD1; DNA: TGTGCCACCAGTGCCGCCGACAGGGGGAACACTGAAGCTTTCTTT; CDR3: CATSAADRGNTEAFF
length: 18; J: TRBJ1-1; size: NA; V: TRBV4-1; D: TRBD1; DNA: TGCGCCAGCAGCCTCCGGGGCGGCAGGGGGCCTTCGAGGACTGAAGCTTTCTTT; CDR3: CASSLRGGRGPSRTEAFF
length: 14; J: TRBJ2-5; size: NA; V: TRBV11-2; D: NA; DNA: TGTGCCAGCAGCGGCGGGGGCGGGTGGGAGACCCAGTACTTC; CDR3: CASSGGGGWETQYF
length: 16; J: TRBJ1-5; size: NA; V: TRBV5-4; D: NA; DNA: TGTGCCAGCAGCTTGGATGGGGGCAGAGGCAATCAGCCCCAGCATTTT; CDR3: CASSLDGGRGNQPQHF
length: 15; J: TRBJ1-5; size: NA; V: TRBV9; D: NA; DNA: TGTGCCAGCAGCGTAGACGGGAAAGTAAATCAGCCCCAGCATTTT; CDR3: CASSVDGKVNQPQHF
length: 18; J: TRBJ1-4; size: NA; V: TRBV4-1; D: NA; DNA: TGCGCCAGCAGCCAAGCTTTCCTTGGTCGCAGGGGAGATGAAAAACTGTTTTTT; CDR3: CASSQAFLGRRGDEKLFF
length: 15; J: TRBJ1-1; size: NA; V: TRBV5-4; D: TRBD1; DNA: TGTGCCAGCAGCTCGCCGGGACAGGGGAACACTGAAGCTTTCTTT; CDR3: CASSSPGQGNTEAFF
length: 15; J: TRBJ1-5; size: NA; V: TRBV6-2/TRBV6-3; D: NA; DNA: TGTGCCAGCAGTTGGCGGGGGGCAAGCAATCAGCCCCAGCATTTT; CDR3: CASSWRGASNQPQHF
length: 15; J: TRBJ1-5; size: NA; V: TRBV7-9; D: TRBD1; DNA: TGTGCCAGCAGCGCAGACAGGGCTACCAATCAGCCCCAGCATTTT; CDR3: CASSADRATNQPQHF
length: 17; J: TRBJ2-7; size: NA; V: TRBV6-2/TRBV6-3; D: TRBD1; DNA: TGTGCCAGCAGTTACGATCTAAACAGGGGGGCCCGGTACGAGCAGTACTTC; CDR3: CASSYDLNRGARYEQYF
length: 16; J: TRBJ2-7; size: once; V: TRBV3-1/TRBV3-2; D: TRBD2; DNA: TGTGCCAGCAGCCCGGGTCGGACTAGCGGAACCTACGAGCAGTACTTC; CDR3: CASSPGRTSGTYEQYF
length: 14; J: TRBJ1-6; size: NA; V: TRBV5-1; D: TRBD1; DNA: TGCGCCAGCAGCCCCGGGACAGCAAATTCACCCCTCCACTTT; CDR3: CASSPGTANSPLHF
length: 17; J: TRBJ2-1; size: NA; V: TRBV3-1/TRBV3-2; D: TRBD2; DNA: TGTGCCAGCAGCCACGGGCTAGCGGGAGGGGTCTACAATGAGCAGTTCTTC; CDR3: CASSHGLAGGVYNEQFF
length: 12; J: TRBJ1-1; size: NA; V: TRBV29-1; D: NA; DNA: TGCAGCGTTGAAGAAGGGGCCGCGGTGGCTTTCTTT; CDR3: CSVEEGAAVAFF
length: 14; J: TRBJ1-2; size: NA; V: TRBV6-5; D: NA; DNA: TGTGCCAGCAACTCAGGGGACGCATCCTATGGCTACACCTTC; CDR3: CASNSGDASYGYTF
length: 19; J: TRBJ2-1; size: NA; V: TRBV6-4; D: TRBD2; DNA: TGTGCCAGCAGTGACACAGGACTAGCGGGGGGGCGCTCCTACAATGAGCAGTTCTTC; CDR3: CASSDTGLAGGRSYNEQFF
length: 16; J: TRBJ2-6; size: NA; V: TRBV19; D: NA; DNA: TGTGCCAGTAGTATCATTCAGGGCACTGGGGCCAACGTCCTGACTTTC; CDR3: CASSIIQGTGANVLTF
length: 10; J: TRBJ2-1; size: NA; V: TRBV20-1; D: TRBD2; DNA: TGCAGTGCAGGGACTAGTCTTTCGTTCTTC; CDR3: CSAGTSLSFF
length: 16; J: TRBJ1-1; size: NA; V: TRBV4-1; D: TRBD1; DNA: TGCGCCAGCAGCCAAGCCCAGGGGGCTCGGAACACTGAAGCTTTCTTT; CDR3: CASSQAQGARNTEAFF
length: 17; J: TRBJ2-1; size: NA; V: TRBV5-1; D: TRBD1; DNA: TGCGCCAGCAGTCGGACAGGGGGCCAGAGCTCCTACAATGAGCAGTTCTTC; CDR3: CASSRTGGQSSYNEQFF
length: 13; J: TRBJ2-5; size: NA; V: TRBV18; D: NA; DNA: TGTGCCAGCTCACCGGTTAGAGAAGAGACCCAGTACTTC; CDR3: CASSPVREETQYF
length: 15; J: TRBJ1-5; size: NA; V: TRBV4-2; D: NA; DNA: TGTGCCAGCAGCCAACCGGGGAAGTCCAATCAGCCCCAGCATTTT; CDR3: CASSQPGKSNQPQHF
length: 13; J: TRBJ2-3; size: once; V: TRBV5-1; D: TRBD1; DNA: TGCGCCAGCAGCGTACAGGGGCAAGATACGCAGTATTTT; CDR3: CASSVQGQDTQYF
length: 13; J: TRBJ1-1; size: NA; V: TRBV5-1; D: NA; DNA: TGCGCCAGCAGCTTGGTGGCAGGACAGCCCGCTTTCTTT; CDR3: CASSLVAGQPAFF
length: 15; J: TRBJ2-5; size: few; V: TRBV27; D: TRBD2; DNA: TGTGCCAGCAGTCCTTCAGGACTAGCGGGAGAGACCCAGTACTTC; CDR3: CASSPSGLAGETQYF
length: 18; J: TRBJ1-6; size: NA; V: TRBV3-1/TRBV3-2; D: NA; DNA: TGTGCCAGCAGTCCCCAGGGAGGGAGTAATCTAGGTAATTCACCCCTCCACTTT; CDR3: CASSPQGGSNLGNSPLHF
length: 14; J: TRBJ1-1; size: NA; V: TRBV13; D: NA; DNA: TGTGCCAGCAGCCTACAGGGAGGGCGCAGTGAAGCTTTCTTT; CDR3: CASSLQGGRSEAFF
length: 14; J: TRBJ2-7; size: few; V: TRBV7-9; D: NA; DNA: TGTGCCAGCAGCTTAGGGACACCAGACTACGAGCAGTACTTC; CDR3: CASSLGTPDYEQYF
length: 17; J: TRBJ2-7; size: NA; V: TRBV7-8; D: TRBD1; DNA: TGTGCCAGCAGACAGACCGGGACAGGGAGGAGGGCCTACGAGCAGTACTTC; CDR3: CASRQTGTGRRAYEQYF
length: 15; J: TRBJ1-3; size: NA; V: TRBV7-9; D: NA; DNA: TGTGCCAGCAGCCTGTCAGGAACATCTGGAAACACCATATATTTT; CDR3: CASSLSGTSGNTIYF
length: 12; J: TRBJ1-2; size: NA; V: TRBV11-2; D: NA; DNA: TGTGCCAGCAGCCCCGGACAGATCGGCTACACCTTC; CDR3: CASSPGQIGYTF
length: 16; J: TRBJ2-2; size: NA; V: TRBV24-1; D: TRBD2; DNA: TGTGCCACCAGTGATACTAGCGGGTCGAACACCGGGGAGCTGTTTTTT; CDR3: CATSDTSGSNTGELFF
length: 13; J: TRBJ1-1; size: NA; V: TRBV12-3/TRBV12-4; D: NA; DNA: TGTGCCAGCAGAGGACAGTGGGGCACTGAAGCTTTCTTT; CDR3: CASRGQWGTEAFF
length: 14; J: TRBJ2-3; size: NA; V: TRBV7-3; D: NA; DNA: TGTGCCAGCAGCTTAGGACTTCTCACAGATACGCAGTATTTT; CDR3: CASSLGLLTDTQYF
length: 12; J: TRBJ2-7; size: NA; V: TRBV28; D: NA; DNA: TGTGCCAGCAGCGTATTCTCCTACGAGCAGTACTTC; CDR3: CASSVFSYEQYF
length: 20; J: TRBJ1-1; size: few; V: TRBV6-4; D: TRBD1; DNA: TGTGCCAGCAGTGACTCGAATAACGGCAGGGGGCCTACAATGAACACTGAAGCTTTCTTT; CDR3: CASSDSNNGRGPTMNTEAFF
length: 13; J: TRBJ1-2; size: few; V: TRBV3-1/TRBV3-2; D: NA; DNA: TGTGCCAGCAGCCAAAAGGAGACGTATGGCTACACCTTC; CDR3: CASSQKETYGYTF
length: 16; J: TRBJ1-5; size: NA; V: TRBV5-6; D: TRBD1; DNA: TGTGCCAGCAGCAGGACAGACAGGGGGGTTGATCAGCCCCAGCATTTT; CDR3: CASSRTDRGVDQPQHF
length: 15; J: TRBJ1-2; size: NA; V: TRBV4-2; D: NA; DNA: TGTGCCAGCAGCCGCGGGCTCCTGGACAACTATGGCTACACCTTC; CDR3: CASSRGLLDNYGYTF
length: 14; J: TRBJ1-1; size: NA; V: TRBV2; D: TRBD1; DNA: TGTGCCAGCAGTCCCGGGACAGGGTTCACTGAAGCTTTCTTT; CDR3: CASSPGTGFTEAFF
length: 13; J: TRBJ1-2; size: NA; V: TRBV27; D: TRBD1; DNA: TGTGCCAGCAAACTAGACAGGGGGCACGGCTACACCTTC; CDR3: CASKLDRGHGYTF
length: 14; J: TRBJ2-1; size: NA; V: TRBV11-1; D: TRBD2; DNA: TGTGCCAGCAGCCGACTAGCGGGTTACAATGAGCAGTTCTTC; CDR3: CASSRLAGYNEQFF
length: 12; J: TRBJ1-1; size: NA; V: TRBV6-1; D: NA; DNA: TGTGCCAGCAGTGAAAGGGGTCAGAAGGCTTTCTTT; CDR3: CASSERGQKAFF
length: 15; J: TRBJ2-1; size: NA; V: TRBV6-2/TRBV6-3; D: TRBD2; DNA: TGTGCCAGCAGTTGGGGGAGGGGCGCCGCCAATGAGCAGTTCTTC; CDR3: CASSWGRGAANEQFF
length: 16; J: TRBJ2-7; size: NA; V: TRBV7-2; D: TRBD1; DNA: TGTGCCAGCAGCTTACAATCCGGGACAGGGGGCTACGAGCAGTACTTC; CDR3: CASSLQSGTGGYEQYF
length: 14; J: TRBJ2-1; size: NA; V: TRBV19; D: TRBD2; DNA: TGTGCCAGTACCCCGGGCAGGGAGGGTGGTGAGCAGTTCTTC; CDR3: CASTPGREGGEQFF